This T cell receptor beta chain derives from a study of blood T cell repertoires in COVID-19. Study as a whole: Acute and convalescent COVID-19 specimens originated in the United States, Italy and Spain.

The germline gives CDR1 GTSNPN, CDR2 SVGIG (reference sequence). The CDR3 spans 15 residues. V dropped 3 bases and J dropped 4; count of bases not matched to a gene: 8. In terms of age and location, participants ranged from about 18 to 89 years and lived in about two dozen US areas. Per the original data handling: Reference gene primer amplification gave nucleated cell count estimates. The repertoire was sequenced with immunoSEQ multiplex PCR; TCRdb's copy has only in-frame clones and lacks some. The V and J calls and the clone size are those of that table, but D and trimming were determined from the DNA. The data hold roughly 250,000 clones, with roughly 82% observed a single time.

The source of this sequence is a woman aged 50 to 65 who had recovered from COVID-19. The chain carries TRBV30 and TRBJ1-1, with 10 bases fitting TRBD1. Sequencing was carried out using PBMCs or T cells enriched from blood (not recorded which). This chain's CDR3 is CAWSRDRGIGTEAFF. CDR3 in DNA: TGTGCCTGGAGCCGGGACAGGGGAATAGGCACTGAAGCTTTCTTT.